This T cell receptor (beta chain) originates from a study of technical replicates of blood from a handful of donors. From germline, CDR1 is SEHNR and CDR2 FQNEAQ (reference sequence). The V end lost 1 base, the J end lost 7 bases, and 10 bases lay between the germline ends. This CDR3 is 13 amino acids long. Only in-frame clones appear in the TCRdb table, and some are missing; sequencing was by immunoSEQ multiplex PCR. The sample carries over 70,000 clones, approximately 96% recorded once. The receptor was isolated from a human donor in good health. The source material was T cells isolated from PBMCs. The V call is TRBV7-9, the J call TRBJ1-1; perhaps TRBD1 as D (6 bases). The CDR3 DNA is TGTGCCAGCAGCTTAGGGGGGGGCGGTGAAGCTTTCTTT. Translation gives CASSLGGGGEAFF.